Sequencing of this T cell receptor beta chain was carried out in a study of blood T cell repertoires in COVID-19. All recovered Cohort 3 donors got two negative PCRs, got clearance, or saw symptom resolution. Profiled with immunoSEQ multiplex PCR; TCRdb holds only in-frame clones, not every one. This table has some 250,000 clones, 82% appearing once. CDR1 LNHDA and CDR2 SQIVND come from the germline V gene (reference sequence). V gave up 1 base and J gave up 5 bases, with 22 bases separating them. The CDR3 is 18 residues long. The source is a middle-aged man who had recovered from COVID-19. The sample comprised PBMCs or T cells enriched from blood (not recorded which). This chain links TRBV19 with TRBJ2-3, with D possibly TRBD2 on 5 matching bases. CDR3 DNA sequence: TGTGCCAGTAGTATAGGGCTCGTTAGCGCCGGTGCTGGAGATACGCAGTATTTT. Its protein is CASSIGLVSAGAGDTQYF.